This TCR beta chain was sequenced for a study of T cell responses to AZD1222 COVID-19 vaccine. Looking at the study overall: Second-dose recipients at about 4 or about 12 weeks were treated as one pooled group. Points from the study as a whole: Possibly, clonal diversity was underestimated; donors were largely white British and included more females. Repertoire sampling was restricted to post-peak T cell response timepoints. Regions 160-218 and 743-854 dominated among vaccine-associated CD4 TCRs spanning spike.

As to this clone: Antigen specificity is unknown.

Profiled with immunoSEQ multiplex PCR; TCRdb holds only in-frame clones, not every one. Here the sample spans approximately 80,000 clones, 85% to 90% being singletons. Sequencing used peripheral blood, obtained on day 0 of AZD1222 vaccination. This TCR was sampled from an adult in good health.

The CDR3 DNA is TGTGCCAGCAGCCAAGTTATCTATGGCTACACCTTC. Translated, it gives CASSQVIYGYTF. The genes are TRBV3-1 (or the pseudogene TRBV3-2) and TRBJ1-2; D gene unclear. The CDR3 sequence is 12 residues long. The V end was cut by 1 base, the J end by 4 bases, with 4 bases between. Per the germline V gene, CDR1 is LGHDT and CDR2 is YNNKEL (reference sequence).